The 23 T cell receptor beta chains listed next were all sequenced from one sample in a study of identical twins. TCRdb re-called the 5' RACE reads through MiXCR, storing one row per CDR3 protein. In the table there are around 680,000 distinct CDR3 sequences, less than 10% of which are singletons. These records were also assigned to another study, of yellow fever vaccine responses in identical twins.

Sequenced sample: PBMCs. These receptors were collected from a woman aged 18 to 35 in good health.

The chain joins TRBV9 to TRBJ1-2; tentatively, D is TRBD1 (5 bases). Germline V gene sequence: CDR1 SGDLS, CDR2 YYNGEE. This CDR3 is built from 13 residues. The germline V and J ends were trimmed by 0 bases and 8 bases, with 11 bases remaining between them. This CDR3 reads CASSVAGTEGYTF. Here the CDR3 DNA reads TGTGCCAGCAGCGTAGCGGGGACGGAAGGCTACACCTTC.

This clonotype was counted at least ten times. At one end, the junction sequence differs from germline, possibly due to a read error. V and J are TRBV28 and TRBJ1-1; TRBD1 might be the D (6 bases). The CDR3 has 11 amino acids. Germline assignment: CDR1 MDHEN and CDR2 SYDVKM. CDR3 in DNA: TGCGCCAGCAGCTTGGCCAGGGGTGCTTTCTTT. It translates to CASSLARGAFF.

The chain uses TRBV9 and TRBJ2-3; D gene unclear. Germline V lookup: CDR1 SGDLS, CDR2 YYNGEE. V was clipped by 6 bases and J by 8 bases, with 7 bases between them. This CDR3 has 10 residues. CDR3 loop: CASTAGTQYF. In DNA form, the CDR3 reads TGTGCCAGCACTGCAGGTACGCAGTATTTT.

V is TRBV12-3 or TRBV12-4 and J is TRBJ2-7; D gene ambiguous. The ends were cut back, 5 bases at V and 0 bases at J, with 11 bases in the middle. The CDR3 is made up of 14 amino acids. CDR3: CASSQSTSSYEQYF. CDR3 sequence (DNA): TGTGCCAGCAGTCAGTCGACGAGCTCCTACGAGCAGTACTTC.

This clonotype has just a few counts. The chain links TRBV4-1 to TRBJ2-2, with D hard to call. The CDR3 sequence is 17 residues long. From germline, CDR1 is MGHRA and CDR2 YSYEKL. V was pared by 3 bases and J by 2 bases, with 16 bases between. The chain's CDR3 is CASSHESGSFNTGELFF. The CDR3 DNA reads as TGCGCCAGCAGCCATGAGTCCGGCTCCTTCAACACCGGGGAGCTGTTTTTT.

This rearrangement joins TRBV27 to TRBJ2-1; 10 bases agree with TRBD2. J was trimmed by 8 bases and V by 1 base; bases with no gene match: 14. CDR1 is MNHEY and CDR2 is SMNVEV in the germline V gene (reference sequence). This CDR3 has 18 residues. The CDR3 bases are TGTGCCAGCAGTTTATACCCCGGGGGCAGCGGGGGGGCTGATGAGCAGTTCTTC. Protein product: CASSLYPGGSGGADEQFF.

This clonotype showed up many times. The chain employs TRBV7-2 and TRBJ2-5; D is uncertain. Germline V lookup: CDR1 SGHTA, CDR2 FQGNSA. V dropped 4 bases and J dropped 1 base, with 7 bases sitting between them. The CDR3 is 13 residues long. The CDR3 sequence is CASSWIFQETQYF. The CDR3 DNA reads TGTGCCAGCAGCTGGATCTTCCAAGAGACCCAGTACTTC.

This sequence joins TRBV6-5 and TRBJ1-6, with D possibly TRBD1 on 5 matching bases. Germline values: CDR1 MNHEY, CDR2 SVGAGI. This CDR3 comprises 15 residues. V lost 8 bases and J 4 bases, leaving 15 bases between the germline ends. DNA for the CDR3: TGTGCCAGCCTCTGGGGGGTGGGGTATAATTCACCCCTCCACTTT. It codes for CASLWGVGYNSPLHF.

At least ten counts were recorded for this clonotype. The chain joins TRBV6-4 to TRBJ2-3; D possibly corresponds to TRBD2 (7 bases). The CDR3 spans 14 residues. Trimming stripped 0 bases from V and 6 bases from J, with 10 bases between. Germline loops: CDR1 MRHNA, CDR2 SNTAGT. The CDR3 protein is CASSDSWGGDTQYF. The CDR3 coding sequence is TGTGCCAGCAGTGACTCGTGGGGGGGCGATACGCAGTATTTT.

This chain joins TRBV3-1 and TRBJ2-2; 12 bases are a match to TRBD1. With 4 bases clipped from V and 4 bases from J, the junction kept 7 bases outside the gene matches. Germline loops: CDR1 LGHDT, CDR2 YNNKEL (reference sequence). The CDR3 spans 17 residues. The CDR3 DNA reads TGTGCCAGCAGCCGAGTAGGGACAGGGGGCTTCACCGGGGAGCTGTTTTTT. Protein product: CASSRVGTGGFTGELFF. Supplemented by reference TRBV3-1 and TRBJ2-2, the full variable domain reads DTAVSQTPKYLVTQMGNDKSIKCEQNLGHDTMYWYKQDSKKFLKIMFSYNNKELIINETVPNRFSPKSPDKAHLNLHINSLELGDSAVYFCASSRVGTGGFTGELFFGEGSRLTVL.

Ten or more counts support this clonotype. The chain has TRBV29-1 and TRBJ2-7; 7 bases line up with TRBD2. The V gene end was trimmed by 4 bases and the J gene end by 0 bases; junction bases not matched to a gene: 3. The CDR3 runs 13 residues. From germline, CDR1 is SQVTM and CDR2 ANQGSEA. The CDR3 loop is CSVVGGNSYEQYF. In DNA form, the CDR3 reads TGCAGCGTTGTGGGAGGGAACTCCTACGAGCAGTACTTC.

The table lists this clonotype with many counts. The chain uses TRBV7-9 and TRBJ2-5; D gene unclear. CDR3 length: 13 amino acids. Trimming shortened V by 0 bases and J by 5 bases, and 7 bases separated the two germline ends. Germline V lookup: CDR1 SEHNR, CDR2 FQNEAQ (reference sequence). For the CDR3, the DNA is TGTGCCAGCAGCTTAGCCGGAGTCGAGACCCAGTACTTC. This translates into CASSLAGVETQYF.

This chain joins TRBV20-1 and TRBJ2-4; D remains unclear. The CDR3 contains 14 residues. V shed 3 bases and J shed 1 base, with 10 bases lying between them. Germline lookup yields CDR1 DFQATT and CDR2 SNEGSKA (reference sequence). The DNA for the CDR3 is TGCAGTGCTAGTTCGACGGCCGCCAAAAACATTCAGTACTTC. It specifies CSASSTAAKNIQYF.

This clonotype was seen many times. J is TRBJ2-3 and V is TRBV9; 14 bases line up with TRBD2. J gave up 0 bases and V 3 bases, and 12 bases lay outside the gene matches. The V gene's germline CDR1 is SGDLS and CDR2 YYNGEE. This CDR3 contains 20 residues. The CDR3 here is CASSGTSTSGGAPSTDTQYF. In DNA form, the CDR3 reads TGTGCCAGCAGCGGAACCTCGACTAGCGGGGGGGCCCCTAGCACAGATACGCAGTATTTT. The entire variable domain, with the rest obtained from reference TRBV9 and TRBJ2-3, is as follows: DSGVTQTPKHLITATGQRVTLRCSPRSGDLSVYWYQQSLDQGLQFLIQYYNGEERAKGNILERFSAQQFPDLHSELNLSSLELGDSALYFCASSGTSTSGGAPSTDTQYFGPGTRLTVL.

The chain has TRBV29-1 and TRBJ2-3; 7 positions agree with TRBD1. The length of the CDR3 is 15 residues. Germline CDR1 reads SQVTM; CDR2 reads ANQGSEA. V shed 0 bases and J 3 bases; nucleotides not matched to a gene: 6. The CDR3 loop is CSVEEGTAPTDTQYF. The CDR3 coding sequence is TGCAGCGTTGAAGAAGGGACAGCACCGACAGATACGCAGTATTTT.

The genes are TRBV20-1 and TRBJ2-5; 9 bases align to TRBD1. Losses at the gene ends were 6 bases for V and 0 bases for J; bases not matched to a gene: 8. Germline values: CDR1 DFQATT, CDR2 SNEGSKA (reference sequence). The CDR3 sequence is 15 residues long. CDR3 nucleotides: TGCAGTGCCCGTCTCGGGACAGGGTACCAAGAGACCCAGTACTTC. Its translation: CSARLGTGYQETQYF.

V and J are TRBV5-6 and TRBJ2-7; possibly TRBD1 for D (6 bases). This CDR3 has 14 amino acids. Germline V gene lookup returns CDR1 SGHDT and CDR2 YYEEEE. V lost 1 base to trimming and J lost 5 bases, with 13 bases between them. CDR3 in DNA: TGTGCCAGCAGCTTGACGACAGGTTCGGACGAGCAGTACTTC. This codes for CASSLTTGSDEQYF. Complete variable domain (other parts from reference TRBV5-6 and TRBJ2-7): DAGVTQSPTHLIKTRGQQVTLRCSPKSGHDTVSWYQQALGQGPQFIFQYYEEEERQRGNFPDRFSGHQFPNYSSELNVNALLLGDSALYLCASSLTTGSDEQYFGPGTRLTVT.

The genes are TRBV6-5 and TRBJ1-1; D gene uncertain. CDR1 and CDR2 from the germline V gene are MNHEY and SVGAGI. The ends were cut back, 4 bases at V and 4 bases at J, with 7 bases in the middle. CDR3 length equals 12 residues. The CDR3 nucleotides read TGTGCCAGCAGTTCACCTTCCACTGAAGCTTTCTTT. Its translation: CASSSPSTEAFF.

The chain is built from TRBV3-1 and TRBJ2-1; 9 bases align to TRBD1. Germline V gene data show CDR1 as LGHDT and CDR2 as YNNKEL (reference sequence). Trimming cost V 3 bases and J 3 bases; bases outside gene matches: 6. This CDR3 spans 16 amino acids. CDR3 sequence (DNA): TGTGCCAGCAGCCACTGGACAGGGGCGGTCTACAATGAGCAGTTCTTC. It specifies CASSHWTGAVYNEQFF.

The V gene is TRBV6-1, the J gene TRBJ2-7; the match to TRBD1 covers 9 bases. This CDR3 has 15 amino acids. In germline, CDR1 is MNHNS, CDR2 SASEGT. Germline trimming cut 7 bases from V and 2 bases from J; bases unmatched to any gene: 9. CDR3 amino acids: CASNRGDREAYEQYF. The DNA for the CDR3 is TGTGCCAGCAACAGGGGGGACAGGGAGGCCTACGAGCAGTACTTC.

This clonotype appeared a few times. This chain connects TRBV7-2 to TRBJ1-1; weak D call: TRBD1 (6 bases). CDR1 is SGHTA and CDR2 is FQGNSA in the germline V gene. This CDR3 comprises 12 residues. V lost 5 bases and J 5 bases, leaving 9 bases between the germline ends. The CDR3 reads CASSPDRTEAFF. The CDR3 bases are TGTGCCAGCAGCCCGGACAGAACTGAAGCTTTCTTT.

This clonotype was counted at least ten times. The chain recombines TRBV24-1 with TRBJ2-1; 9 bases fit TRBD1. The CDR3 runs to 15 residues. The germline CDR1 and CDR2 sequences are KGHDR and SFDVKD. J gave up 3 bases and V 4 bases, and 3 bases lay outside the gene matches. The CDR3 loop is CATSETGQGYNEQFF. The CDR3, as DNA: TGTGCCACCAGTGAGACGGGACAGGGCTACAATGAGCAGTTCTTC.

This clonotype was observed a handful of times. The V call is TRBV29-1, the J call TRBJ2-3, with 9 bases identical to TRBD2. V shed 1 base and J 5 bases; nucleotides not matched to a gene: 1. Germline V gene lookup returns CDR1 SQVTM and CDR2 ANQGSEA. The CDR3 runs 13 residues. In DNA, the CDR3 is TGCAGCGTTGAAGGACTAGCGGTAGATACGCAGTATTTT. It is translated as CSVEGLAVDTQYF.